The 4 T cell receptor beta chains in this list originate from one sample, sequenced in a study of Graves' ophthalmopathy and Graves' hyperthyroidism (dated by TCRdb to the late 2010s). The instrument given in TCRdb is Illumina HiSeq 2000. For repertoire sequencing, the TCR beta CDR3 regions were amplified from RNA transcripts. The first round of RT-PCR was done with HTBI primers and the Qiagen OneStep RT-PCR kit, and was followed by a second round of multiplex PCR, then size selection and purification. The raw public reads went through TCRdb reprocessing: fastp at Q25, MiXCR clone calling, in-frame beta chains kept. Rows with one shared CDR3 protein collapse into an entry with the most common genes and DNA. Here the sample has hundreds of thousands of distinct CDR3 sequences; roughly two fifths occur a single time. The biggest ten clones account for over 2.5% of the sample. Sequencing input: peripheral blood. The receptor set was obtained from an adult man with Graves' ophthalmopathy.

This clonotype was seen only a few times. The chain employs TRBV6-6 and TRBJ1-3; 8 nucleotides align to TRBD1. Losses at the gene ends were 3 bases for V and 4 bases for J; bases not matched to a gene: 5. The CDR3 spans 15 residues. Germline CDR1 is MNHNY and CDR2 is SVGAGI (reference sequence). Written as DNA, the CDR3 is TGTGCCAGCAGTTATGGACAGGGACCAGGAAACACCATATATTTT. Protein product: CASSYGQGPGNTIYF.

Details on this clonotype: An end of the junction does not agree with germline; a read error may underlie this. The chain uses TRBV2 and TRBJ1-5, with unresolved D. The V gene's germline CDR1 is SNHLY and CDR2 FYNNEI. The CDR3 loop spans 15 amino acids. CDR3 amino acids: CAGSAEGRRSQPQHF. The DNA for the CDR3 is TGTGCCGGCAGTGCGGAGGGTCGGAGGAGTCAGCCCCAGCATTTT.

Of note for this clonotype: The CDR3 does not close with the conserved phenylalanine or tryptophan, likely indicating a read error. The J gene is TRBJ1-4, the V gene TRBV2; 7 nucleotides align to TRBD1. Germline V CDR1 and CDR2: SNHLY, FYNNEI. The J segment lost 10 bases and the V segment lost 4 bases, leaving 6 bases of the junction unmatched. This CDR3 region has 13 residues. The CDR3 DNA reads TGTGCCAGCAGTGCAATACAGGGGAGAAAACTGTTTCTT. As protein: CASSAIQGRKLFL.

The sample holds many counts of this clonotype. DNA for the CDR3: TGTGCCAGCAGCTTAAACCCTGGACTGCATCAGCCCCAGCATTTT. This gives the protein CASSLNPGLHQPQHF. The chain uses TRBV7-2 and TRBJ1-5; D call uncertain. CDR1 and CDR2 (germline): SGHTA, FQGNSA. The CDR3 has 15 residues. The V end was cut by 2 bases, the J end by 5 bases, with 13 bases between.